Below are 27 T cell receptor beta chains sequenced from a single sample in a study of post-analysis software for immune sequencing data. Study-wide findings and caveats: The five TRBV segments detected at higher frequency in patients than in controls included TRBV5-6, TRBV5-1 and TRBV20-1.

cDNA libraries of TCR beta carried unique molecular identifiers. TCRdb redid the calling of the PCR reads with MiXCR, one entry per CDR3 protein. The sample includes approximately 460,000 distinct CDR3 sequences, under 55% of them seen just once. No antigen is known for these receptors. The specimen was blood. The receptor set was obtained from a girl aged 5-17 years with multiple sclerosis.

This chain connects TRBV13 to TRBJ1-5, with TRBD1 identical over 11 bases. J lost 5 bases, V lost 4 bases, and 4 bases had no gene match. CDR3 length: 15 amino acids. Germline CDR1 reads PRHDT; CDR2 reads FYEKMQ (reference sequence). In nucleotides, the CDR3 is TGTGCCAGCAGCTCGCTGGGACAGGGGGATCAGCCCCAGCATTTT. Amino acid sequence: CASSSLGQGDQPQHF.

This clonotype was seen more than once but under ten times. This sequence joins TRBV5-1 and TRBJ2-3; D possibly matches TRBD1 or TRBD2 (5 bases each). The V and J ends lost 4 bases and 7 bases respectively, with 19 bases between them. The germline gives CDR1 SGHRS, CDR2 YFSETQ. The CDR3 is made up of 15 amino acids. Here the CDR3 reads CASSPTGTVLHTQYF. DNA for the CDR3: TGCGCCAGCAGCCCCACCGGGACCGTCCTCCATACGCAGTATTTT.

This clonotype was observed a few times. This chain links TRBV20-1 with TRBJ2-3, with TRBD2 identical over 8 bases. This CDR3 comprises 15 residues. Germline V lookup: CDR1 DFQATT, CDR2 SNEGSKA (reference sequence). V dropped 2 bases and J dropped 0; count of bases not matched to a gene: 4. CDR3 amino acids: CSARRLAISTDTQYF. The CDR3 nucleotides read TGCAGTGCTAGAAGACTAGCGATAAGCACAGATACGCAGTATTTT.

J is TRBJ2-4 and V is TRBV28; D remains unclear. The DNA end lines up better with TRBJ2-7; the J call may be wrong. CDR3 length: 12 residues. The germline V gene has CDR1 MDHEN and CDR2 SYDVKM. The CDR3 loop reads CASSIRLYEQYF. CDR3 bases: TGTGCCAGCAGTATTAGGTTATACGAGCAGTACTTC.

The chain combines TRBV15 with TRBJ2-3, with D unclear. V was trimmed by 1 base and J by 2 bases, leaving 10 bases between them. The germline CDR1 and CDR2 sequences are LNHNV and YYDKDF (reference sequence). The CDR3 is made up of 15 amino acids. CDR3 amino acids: CATSRGLALTDTQYF. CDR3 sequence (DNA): TGTGCCACCAGCAGAGGATTGGCTCTCACAGATACGCAGTATTTT.

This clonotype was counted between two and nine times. CDR3 nucleotide sequence: TGCAGTGCTCGTTCCTACGAGCAGTACTTC. This encodes CSARSYEQYF. The chain joins TRBV20-1 to TRBJ2-7; D not resolved. Per the germline V gene, CDR1 is DFQATT and CDR2 is SNEGSKA (reference sequence). The CDR3 sequence is 10 residues long. V lost 5 bases, J lost 1 base, and 3 bases lay in between.

CDR3 sequence (DNA): TGCAGTGCCAACGGCTACGAGCAGTACTTC. Translation: CSANGYEQYF. This rearrangement joins TRBV20-1 to TRBJ2-7; D remains ambiguous. The CDR3 totals 10 residues. Trimming cost V 6 bases and J 3 bases, with 6 bases left between them. CDR1 is DFQATT, CDR2 SNEGSKA, per germline (reference sequence).

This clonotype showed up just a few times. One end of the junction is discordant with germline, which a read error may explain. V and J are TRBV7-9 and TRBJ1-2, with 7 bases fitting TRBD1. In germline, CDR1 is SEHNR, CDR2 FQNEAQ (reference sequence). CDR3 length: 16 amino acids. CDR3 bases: TGTGTCAGCAGCTTAGCTGGGGGCAACAGGGGTGGAGGCTACACCTTC. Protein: CVSSLAGGNRGGGYTF.

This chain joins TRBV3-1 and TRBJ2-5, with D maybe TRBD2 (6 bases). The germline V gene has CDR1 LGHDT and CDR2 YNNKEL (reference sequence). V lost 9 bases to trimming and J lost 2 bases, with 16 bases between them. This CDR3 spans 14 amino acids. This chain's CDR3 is CASGFGGAQETQYF. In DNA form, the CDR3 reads TGTGCCAGTGGATTTGGCGGGGCTCAAGAGACCCAGTACTTC.

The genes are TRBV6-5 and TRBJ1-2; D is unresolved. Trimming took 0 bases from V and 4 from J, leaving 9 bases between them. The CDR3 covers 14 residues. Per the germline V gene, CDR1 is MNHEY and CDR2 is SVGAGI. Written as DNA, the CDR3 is TGTGCCAGCAGTTACTCGCCCCGGATCTATGGCTACACCTTC. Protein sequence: CASSYSPRIYGYTF.

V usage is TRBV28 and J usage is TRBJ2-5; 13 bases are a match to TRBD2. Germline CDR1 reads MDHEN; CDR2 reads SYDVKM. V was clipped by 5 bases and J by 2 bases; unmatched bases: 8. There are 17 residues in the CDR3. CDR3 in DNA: TGTGCCAGCAGTCCCGGGACTAGCGGGGTGGGGCAAGAGACCCAGTACTTC. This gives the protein CASSPGTSGVGQETQYF.

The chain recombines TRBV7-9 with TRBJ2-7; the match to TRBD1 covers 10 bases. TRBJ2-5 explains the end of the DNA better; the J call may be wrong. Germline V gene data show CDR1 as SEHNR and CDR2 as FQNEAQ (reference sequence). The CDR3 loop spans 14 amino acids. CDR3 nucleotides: TGTGCCAGCAGCAGGGGACAGGGGATGGAGACCCAGTACTTC. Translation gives CASSRGQGMETQYF.

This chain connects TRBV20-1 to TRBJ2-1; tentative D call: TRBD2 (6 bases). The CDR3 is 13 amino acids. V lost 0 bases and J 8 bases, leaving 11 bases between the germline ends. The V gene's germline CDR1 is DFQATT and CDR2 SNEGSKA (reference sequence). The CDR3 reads CSARDPPSDEQFF. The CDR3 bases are TGCAGTGCTAGAGATCCCCCTAGCGATGAGCAGTTCTTC.

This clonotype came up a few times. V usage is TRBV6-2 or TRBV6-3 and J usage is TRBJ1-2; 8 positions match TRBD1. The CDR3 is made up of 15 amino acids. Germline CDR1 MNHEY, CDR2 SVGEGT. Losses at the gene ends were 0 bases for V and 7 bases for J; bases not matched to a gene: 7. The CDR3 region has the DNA TGTGCCAGCAGTTACTCCGGACAGGGAGATGGTGGCTACACCTTC. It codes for CASSYSGQGDGGYTF.

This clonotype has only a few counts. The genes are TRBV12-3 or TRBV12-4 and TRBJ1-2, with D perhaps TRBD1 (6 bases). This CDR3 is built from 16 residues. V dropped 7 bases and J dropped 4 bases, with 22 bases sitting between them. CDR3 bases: TGTGCCAGCACCCCATCCCGGGACAAGCTTCTCTATGGCTACACCTTC. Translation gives CASTPSRDKLLYGYTF.

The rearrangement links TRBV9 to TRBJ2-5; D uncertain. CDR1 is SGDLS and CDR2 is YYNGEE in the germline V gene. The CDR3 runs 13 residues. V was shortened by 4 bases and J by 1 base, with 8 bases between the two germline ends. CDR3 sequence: CASSRRIQETQYF. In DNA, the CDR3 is TGTGCCAGCAGCCGGCGGATCCAAGAGACCCAGTACTTC.

CDR3: CASSFSGGRPEAFF. The CDR3 DNA is TGTGCCAGCAGTTTCTCAGGGGGCCGGCCTGAAGCTTTCTTT. The chain joins TRBV12-3 or TRBV12-4 to TRBJ1-1, with 8 bases identical to TRBD1. The CDR3 covers 14 residues. Unmatched junction bases numbered 6, after V lost 3 bases and J lost 6 bases.

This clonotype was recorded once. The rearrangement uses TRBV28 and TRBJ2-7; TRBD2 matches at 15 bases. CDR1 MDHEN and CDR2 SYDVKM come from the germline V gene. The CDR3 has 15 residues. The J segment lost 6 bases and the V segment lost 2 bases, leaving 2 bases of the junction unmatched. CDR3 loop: CASSLGTSGRTEQYF. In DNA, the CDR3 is TGTGCCAGCAGTTTAGGGACTAGCGGGAGGACCGAGCAGTACTTC.

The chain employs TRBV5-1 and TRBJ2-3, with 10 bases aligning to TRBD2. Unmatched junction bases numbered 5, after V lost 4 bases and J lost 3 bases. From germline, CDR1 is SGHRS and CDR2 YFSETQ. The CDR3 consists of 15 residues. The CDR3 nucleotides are TGCGCCAGCAGCCGTTCTAGCGGGAGTACAGATACGCAGTATTTT. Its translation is CASSRSSGSTDTQYF.

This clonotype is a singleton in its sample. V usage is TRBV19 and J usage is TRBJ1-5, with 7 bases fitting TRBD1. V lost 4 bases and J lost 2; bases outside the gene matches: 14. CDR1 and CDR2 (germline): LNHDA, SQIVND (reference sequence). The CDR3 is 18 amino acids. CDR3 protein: CASSTRPLTGRRNQPQHF. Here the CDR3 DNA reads TGTGCCAGTAGTACTAGGCCCCTGACAGGGAGGCGCAATCAGCCCCAGCATTTT.

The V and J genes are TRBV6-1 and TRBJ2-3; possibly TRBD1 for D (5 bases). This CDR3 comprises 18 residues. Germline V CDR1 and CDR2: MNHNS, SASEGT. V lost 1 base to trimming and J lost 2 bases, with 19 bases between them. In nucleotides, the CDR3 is TGTGCCAGCAGTGAAGAGAGGAGTCGACAGACCGCCACAGATACGCAGTATTTT. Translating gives CASSEERSRQTATDTQYF.

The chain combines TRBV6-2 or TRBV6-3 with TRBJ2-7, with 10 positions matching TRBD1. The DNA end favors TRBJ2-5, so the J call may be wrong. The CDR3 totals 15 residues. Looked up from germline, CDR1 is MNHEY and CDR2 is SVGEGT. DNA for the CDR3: TGTGCCAGCAGTTTTTGGACAGGGGGTTCAGAGACCCAGTACTTC. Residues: CASSFWTGGSETQYF.

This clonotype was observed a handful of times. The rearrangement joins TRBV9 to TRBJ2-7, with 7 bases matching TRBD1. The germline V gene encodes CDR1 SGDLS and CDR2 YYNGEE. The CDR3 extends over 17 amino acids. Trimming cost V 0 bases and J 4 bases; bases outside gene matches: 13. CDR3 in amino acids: CASSVATTGCHLYEQYF. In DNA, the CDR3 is TGTGCCAGCAGCGTAGCTACGACAGGGTGTCATTTATACGAGCAGTACTTC.

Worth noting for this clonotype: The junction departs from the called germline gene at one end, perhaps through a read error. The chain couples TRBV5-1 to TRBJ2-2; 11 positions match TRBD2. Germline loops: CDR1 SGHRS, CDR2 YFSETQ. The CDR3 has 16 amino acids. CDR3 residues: CASIFSGRADTGERFF. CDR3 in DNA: TGCGCCAGCATCTTTAGCGGGAGGGCCGACACCGGGGAGCGGTTTTTT.

The CDR3 DNA follows: TGCAGTGCCTATGGGCTAGCGGAATCCTACGAGCAGTACTTC. It yields the protein CSAYGLAESYEQYF. V gene TRBV20-1 combines with J gene TRBJ2-5; 7 bases line up with TRBD2. The J call is in doubt because the DNA end fits TRBJ2-7 better. The CDR3 spans 14 residues. Germline CDR1 reads DFQATT; CDR2 reads SNEGSKA (reference sequence).

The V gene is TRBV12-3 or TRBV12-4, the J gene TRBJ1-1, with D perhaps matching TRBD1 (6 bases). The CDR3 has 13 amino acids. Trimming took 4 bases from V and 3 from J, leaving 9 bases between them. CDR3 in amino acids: CASSSTGYTEAFF. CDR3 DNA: TGTGCCAGCAGTTCAACAGGGTACACTGAAGCTTTCTTT.

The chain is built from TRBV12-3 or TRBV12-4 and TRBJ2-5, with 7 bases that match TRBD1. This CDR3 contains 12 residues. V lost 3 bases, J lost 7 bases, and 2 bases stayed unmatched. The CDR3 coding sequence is TGTGCCAGCAGTTTGAGGGGGCTGACCCAGTACTTC. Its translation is CASSLRGLTQYF.